This T cell receptor (beta chain) came from a study of T cell responses to AZD1222 COVID-19 vaccine. The CDR3 covers 16 residues. Germline CDR1 and CDR2: SGDLS and YYNGEE. The ends were cut back, 0 bases at V and 0 bases at J, with 10 bases in the middle. Some second doses came at about 4 weeks and others at about 12 weeks; these were pooled. Broader study findings: Vaccination with two AZD1222 doses was followed by a rise in Spike-specific TCR breadth and depth.

Produced via immunoSEQ multiplex PCR; TCRdb's table is partial and in-frame only. Of about 150,000 clones listed, more than 80% are singletons. About this clone: Antigen unknown.

This chain joins TRBV9 and TRBJ1-3; D remains ambiguous. The receptor was isolated from an adult who received the AZD1222 COVID-19 vaccine. Source: peripheral blood, taken 28 days after the second AZD1222 dose. The CDR3 DNA is TGTGCCAGCAGCGTAGCCCTGATGAGCTCTGGAAACACCATATATTTT. Encoded protein: CASSVALMSSGNTIYF. The full variable domain, completed using reference TRBV9 and TRBJ1-3, is DSGVTQTPKHLITATGQRVTLRCSPRSGDLSVYWYQQSLDQGLQFLIQYYNGEERAKGNILERFSAQQFPDLHSELNLSSLELGDSALYFCASSVALMSSGNTIYFGEGSWLTVV.